The source of this T cell receptor beta chain is a study of vaccination and CD4 T cells after COVID-19. CDR1 and CDR2 from the germline V gene are MNHNS and SASEGT. The CDR3 is 17 residues long. Trimming took off 3 bases at V and 7 bases at J, with 24 bases between the two ends. Treatment noted: roughly 11-day PBMC culture with coronavirus spike peptide pools or control peptides (ViraFEST assay). TCR sequencing followed the expansion of antigen-specific T cells with peptide pools in ViraFEST. Sequence data for DNA of cultured CD4+ T cells were generated by the Oncomine TCR Beta short-read assay. One entry per CDR3 protein results from TCRdb running MiXCR on the PCR reads. The table includes more than 12,000 distinct CDR3 sequences, 21% detected once. This clonotype rates as medium-sized. Its specificity is not known.

This clonotype was sampled from a human donor who received a COVID-19 vaccine. The chain links TRBV6-1 to TRBJ1-2; perhaps TRBD1 as D (5 bases). The sample was CD4+ T cells from blood, cultured in vitro, taken before SARS-CoV-2 vaccination. The CDR3 is CASSESSGGTRGLGYTF. The CDR3 bases are TGTGCCAGCAGTGAGTCTAGCGGTGGAACAAGGGGTCTTGGCTACACCTTC.